This T cell receptor (beta chain) was documented in a study of T cell changes during pregnancy in multiple sclerosis. The CDR3 runs 14 residues. V lost 5 bases, J lost 6 bases, and 8 bases stayed unmatched. CDR1 and CDR2 (germline): SGHNT, YYREEE (reference sequence). Sequencing was performed with immunoSEQ multiplex PCR; in TCRdb, only in-frame clones are kept and a portion is missing. In the table there are about 44,000 clones, 88% of which are singletons. This sequence was found in a female donor in good health, enrolled as a control in a pregnancy study. The V call is TRBV5-4, the J call TRBJ2-1, with 7 bases identical to TRBD2. The specimen comprised CD8+ T cells from peripheral blood mononuclear cells, sampled after pregnancy. CDR3 DNA: TGTGCCAGCAGGACGAACCGGGAGGCCAATGAGCAGTTCTTC. This translates into CASRTNREANEQFF.